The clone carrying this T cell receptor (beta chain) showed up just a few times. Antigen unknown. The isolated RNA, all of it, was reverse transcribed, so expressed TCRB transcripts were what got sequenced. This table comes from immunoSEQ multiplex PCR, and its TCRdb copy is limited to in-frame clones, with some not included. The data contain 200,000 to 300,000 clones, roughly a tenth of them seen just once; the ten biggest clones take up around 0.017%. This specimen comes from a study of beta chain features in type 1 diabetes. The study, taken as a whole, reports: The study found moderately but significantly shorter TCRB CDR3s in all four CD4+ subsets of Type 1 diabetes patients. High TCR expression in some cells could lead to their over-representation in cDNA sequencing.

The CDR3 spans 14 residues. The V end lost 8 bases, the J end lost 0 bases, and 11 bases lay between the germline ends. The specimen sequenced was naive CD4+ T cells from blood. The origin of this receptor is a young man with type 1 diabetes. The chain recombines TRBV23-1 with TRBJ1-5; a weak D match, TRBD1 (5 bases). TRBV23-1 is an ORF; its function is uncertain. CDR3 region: CASPRGDSNQPQHF. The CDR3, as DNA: TGCGCCAGCCCCCGGGGGGATAGCAATCAGCCCCAGCATTTT.